This entry lists 29 T cell receptor beta chains sequenced from one sample in a study of T cell repertoires in cytomegalovirus infection. TCRdb analysed the reads with MiXCR anew, one entry per CDR3 protein. The data show approximately 250,000 distinct CDR3 sequences, roughly 6.5% seen once. The sequencing input was PBMCs. The receptor set was obtained from a human donor in good health (CMV status not recorded). Some clones in this sample may be carry-over from other donors' samples.

In its sample, this clonotype was seen many times. The V call is TRBV29-1, the J call TRBJ2-3; D gene unclear. V gave up 4 bases and J gave up 0 bases, with 11 bases separating them. The CDR3 covers 14 residues. Germline V gene sequence: CDR1 SQVTM, CDR2 ANQGSEA. CDR3 region: CSVGLASSTDTQYF. The CDR3 DNA follows: TGCAGCGTTGGATTAGCTTCTAGCACAGATACGCAGTATTTT.

This clonotype showed up many times. The chain links TRBV11-1 to TRBJ2-3; 7 nucleotides agree with TRBD2. Germline lookup yields CDR1 SGHAT and CDR2 FQDESV (reference sequence). The junction had 16 bases not matched to a gene; V was cut back by 3 bases and J by 4 bases. The CDR3 consists of 18 residues. The CDR3 loop reads CASSFGEATRRGADTQYF. The DNA of the CDR3 is TGTGCCAGCAGCTTTGGGGAAGCGACTCGACGGGGGGCAGATACGCAGTATTTT.

This clonotype was detected ten times or more. The V and J genes are TRBV28 and TRBJ1-1; tentative D call: TRBD1 (6 bases). Germline CDR1 is MDHEN and CDR2 is SYDVKM. Trimming cost V 2 bases and J 1 base, with 11 bases left between them. This CDR3 spans 15 amino acids. The DNA of the CDR3 is TGTGCCAGCAGTTTAACCAGGGGAGGGAACACTGAAGCTTTCTTT. Translation: CASSLTRGGNTEAFF.

This clonotype was seen at least ten times. The chain employs TRBV7-6 and TRBJ1-4; a weak D match, TRBD1 (6 bases). Germline V CDR1 and CDR2: SGHVS, FNYEAQ. The CDR3 is 14 amino acids. V was trimmed by 5 bases and J by 13 bases, leaving 20 bases between them. This chain's CDR3 is CASSPDSLGGGLFF. The CDR3 region has the DNA TGTGCCAGCAGCCCGGACAGCTTGGGGGGCGGACTGTTTTTT.

This clonotype was recorded many times. The V and J genes are TRBV6-2 or TRBV6-3 and TRBJ1-2, with D unresolved. The germline gives CDR1 MNHEY, CDR2 SVGEGT. Trimming stripped 0 bases from V and 3 bases from J, with 5 bases between. The CDR3 is 13 amino acids. CDR3: CASSYSSYYGYTF. Here the CDR3 DNA reads TGTGCCAGCAGTTACTCGAGTTACTATGGCTACACCTTC.

This clonotype showed up many times. The chain combines TRBV7-9 with TRBJ1-2, with no clear D. Trimming took 5 bases from V and 4 from J, leaving 11 bases between them. The CDR3 length is 13 residues. The germline gives CDR1 SEHNR, CDR2 FQNEAQ (reference sequence). The CDR3 nucleotides are TGTGCCAGCAGCCTGTCGGAATTCTATGGCTACACCTTC. This gives the protein CASSLSEFYGYTF.

Ten or more counts support this clonotype. The J gene is TRBJ1-6, the V gene TRBV5-6, with TRBD1 matching 9 bases. The CDR3 loop spans 15 amino acids. The V segment lost 1 base and the J segment 10 bases; nucleotides outside the gene matches: 6. Germline values: CDR1 SGHDT, CDR2 YYEEEE. The CDR3 DNA follows: TGTGCCAGCAGCTTGCCCGGGACAGGGCTATCACCCCTCCACTTT. Translation: CASSLPGTGLSPLHF. Full variable domain (remainder filled in from reference TRBV5-6 and TRBJ1-6): DAGVTQSPTHLIKTRGQQVTLRCSPKSGHDTVSWYQQALGQGPQFIFQYYEEEERQRGNFPDRFSGHQFPNYSSELNVNALLLGDSALYLCASSLPGTGLSPLHFGNGTRLTVT.

V and J are TRBV12-3 or TRBV12-4 and TRBJ2-1, with 8 bases lining up with TRBD1. The CDR3 runs 13 residues. With V trimmed by 5 bases and J by 9 bases, 6 bases remained unmatched. CDR3 protein: CASSREQGGEQFF. The CDR3 DNA reads TGTGCCAGCAGTCGAGAACAGGGGGGTGAGCAGTTCTTC.

This clonotype has ten or more counts. The chain uses TRBV19 and TRBJ2-7, with D possibly matching TRBD1 (6 bases). The CDR3 has 15 amino acids. Germline-derived CDR1 and CDR2 are LNHDA and SQIVND (reference sequence). Trimming left V 3 bases short and J 6 bases short, with 18 bases between. CDR3 nucleotide sequence: TGTGCCAGTAGTATCGGATCATGGCAGACAGGCGAGCAGTACTTC. This gives the protein CASSIGSWQTGEQYF.

This clonotype came up many times. J is TRBJ1-2 and V is TRBV24-1; 8 nucleotides line up with TRBD1. This CDR3 is built from 16 residues. Germline V gene lookup returns CDR1 KGHDR and CDR2 SFDVKD. J lost 8 bases, V lost 3 bases, and 13 bases had no gene match. The CDR3 region is CATSDTQGATLRGYTF. In nucleotides, the CDR3 is TGTGCCACCAGTGATACGCAGGGGGCTACCTTGCGGGGCTACACCTTC.

This clonotype was recorded at least ten times. The CDR3 DNA reads TGTGCCAGCAGCTTTATGGGAAATGAAAAACTGTTTTTT. This gives the protein CASSFMGNEKLFF. The genes are TRBV5-5 and TRBJ1-4; D is unclear. The CDR3 is 13 residues long. Germline CDR1 SGHKS, CDR2 YYEKEE (reference sequence). Deletions cut 2 bases from V and 5 bases from J, with 7 bases between.

This clonotype was counted many times. The V and J genes are TRBV6-5 and TRBJ1-2; D gene ambiguous. Trimming shortened V by 2 bases and J by 7 bases, and 20 bases separated the two germline ends. This CDR3 is built from 16 residues. Germline V gene lookup returns CDR1 MNHEY and CDR2 SVGAGI. CDR3 sequence reads: CASSYKWAQTRGGYTF. The CDR3 DNA reads TGTGCCAGCAGTTACAAGTGGGCGCAGACCCGCGGTGGCTACACCTTC.

This clonotype was detected ten times or more. The rearrangement uses TRBV7-9 and TRBJ1-5; 9 nucleotides match TRBD1. The CDR3 runs 16 residues. Looked up from germline, CDR1 is SEHNR and CDR2 is FQNEAQ (reference sequence). The V segment lost 3 bases and the J segment 4 bases; nucleotides outside the gene matches: 7. CDR3 region: CASSFARTGENQPQHF. The CDR3 DNA is TGTGCCAGCAGCTTCGCCCGGACAGGGGAAAATCAGCCCCAGCATTTT.

The J gene is TRBJ1-1, the V gene TRBV20-1; D is ambiguous. CDR3 length: 12 amino acids. V was trimmed by 3 bases and J by 1 base, leaving 6 bases between them. The V gene's germline CDR1 is DFQATT and CDR2 SNEGSKA (reference sequence). The CDR3 protein is CSARNQNTEAFF. Written as DNA, the CDR3 is TGCAGTGCTAGGAATCAGAACACTGAAGCTTTCTTT.

In its sample, this clonotype was seen many times. The CDR3 reads CATAEGRETQYF. The CDR3, as DNA: TGTGCCACAGCGGAAGGTAGAGAGACCCAGTACTTC. The V gene is TRBV7-9, the J gene TRBJ2-5; D is perhaps TRBD2 (5 bases). V was trimmed by 10 bases and J by 4 bases, leaving 13 bases between them. The CDR3 has 12 residues. Per germline, CDR1 SEHNR and CDR2 FQNEAQ (reference sequence).

With regard to this clonotype: A much larger clone lies a single base off, so this may be a read error. V gene TRBV9 combines with J gene TRBJ1-2; D is perhaps TRBD1 (5 bases). This CDR3 contains 15 residues. Germline V CDR1 and CDR2: SGDLS, YYNGEE. CDR3 residues: CGSSVDQGFGYGYTF. CDR3 bases: TGTGGCAGCAGCGTAGACCAGGGATTCGGATATGGCTACACCTTC. Together with reference TRBV9 and TRBJ1-2, the CDR3 gives the full variable domain: DSGVTQTPKHLITATGQRVTLRCSPRSGDLSVYWYQQSLDQGLQFLIQYYNGEERAKGNILERFSAQQFPDLHSELNLSSLELGDSALYFCGSSVDQGFGYGYTFGSGTRLTVV.

This clonotype was recorded many times. This chain uses TRBV4-1 with TRBJ1-1, with D hard to call. The CDR3 runs 13 residues. Trimming stripped 3 bases from V and 2 bases from J, with 7 bases between. The germline CDR1 and CDR2 sequences are MGHRA and YSYEKL. CDR3 sequence reads: CASSHKANTEAFF. CDR3 coding DNA: TGCGCCAGCAGCCACAAAGCTAACACTGAAGCTTTCTTT.

Many counts were recorded for this clonotype. The chain carries TRBV5-1 and TRBJ2-1; no definite D call. Trimming shortened V by 7 bases and J by 0 bases, and 11 bases separated the two germline ends. Germline CDR1 reads SGHRS; CDR2 reads YFSETQ. This CDR3 is 14 amino acids long. CDR3 DNA sequence: TGCGCCAGCGGTGACCCTAGCTCCTACAATGAGCAGTTCTTC. Its protein product is CASGDPSSYNEQFF.

With respect to this clonotype: This sequence may be a read error, since a much larger clone differs from it by one base. This chain uses TRBV5-6 with TRBJ2-1; TRBD1 aligns across 11 bases. This CDR3 is 15 amino acids long. V dropped 4 bases and J dropped 3; count of bases not matched to a gene: 3. Germline V gene lookup returns CDR1 SGHDT and CDR2 YYEEEE. Here the CDR3 DNA reads TGTGCCAGCAGCGTCGGGACAGGGGGCTACAATGAGCAGTTCTTC. It translates to CASSVGTGGYNEQFF. Drawing the rest from reference TRBV5-6 and TRBJ2-1, the complete variable domain is DAGVTQSPTHLIKTRGQQVTLRCSPKSGHDTVSWYQQALGQGPQFIFQYYEEEERQRGNFPDRFSGHQFPNYSSELNVNALLLGDSALYLCASSVGTGGYNEQFFGPGTRLTVL.

This clonotype occurred many times. The V and J genes are TRBV2 and TRBJ2-7; the D gene is possibly TRBD2 (7 bases). The germline CDR1 and CDR2 sequences are SNHLY and FYNNEI. Trimming stripped 8 bases from V and 5 bases from J, with 16 bases between. The CDR3 totals 13 residues. The CDR3: CASVGGRRDEQYF. CDR3 bases: TGTGCCAGCGTCGGGGGGCGCAGGGACGAGCAGTACTTC.

This clonotype was seen at least ten times. The junction departs from germline at one end; a sequencing error may be responsible. V usage is TRBV12-3 or TRBV12-4 and J usage is TRBJ2-5; the D gene is possibly TRBD1 (6 bases). The CDR3 spans 15 residues. The CDR3 nucleotides read TGTGCCAGCAGCGCTACCAGTCTGTGGCAGGGGCATGAGGACTTC. Encoded protein: CASSATSLWQGHEDF.

This clonotype was found many times. This sequence joins TRBV29-1 and TRBJ2-5, with TRBD1 matching 9 bases. With 6 bases clipped from V and 4 bases from J, the junction kept 9 bases outside the gene matches. Germline CDR1 reads SQVTM; CDR2 reads ANQGSEA. This CDR3 is 14 amino acids long. CDR3 residues: CSVGTGTGRETQYF. As DNA, the CDR3 is TGCAGCGTGGGGACCGGGACAGGGAGAGAGACCCAGTACTTC.

This clonotype was seen repeatedly, ten times or more. The V call is TRBV7-3, the J call TRBJ2-3; the D gene could be TRBD1 or TRBD2 (5 bases each). Trimming shortened V by 5 bases and J by 2 bases, and 11 bases separated the two germline ends. CDR1 is SGHTA, CDR2 FQGTGA, per germline. The CDR3 runs to 14 residues. The CDR3: CASSRGSVTDTQYF. The CDR3 coding sequence is TGTGCCAGCAGCCGGGGCAGTGTCACAGATACGCAGTATTTT.

Points on this clonotype: A read error is possible here, since a much larger clone lies one base away. V gene TRBV7-2 combines with J gene TRBJ2-1; 9 nucleotides match TRBD2. This CDR3 is 15 amino acids long. Germline loops: CDR1 SGHTA, CDR2 FQGNSA. The CDR3 DNA is TGTGCCAGCGGCTTAGTTCGCGGGGGGGTAGGTGAGCAGTTCTTC. Translating gives CASGLVRGGVGEQFF.

The table lists this clonotype with many counts. The chain couples TRBV2 to TRBJ2-7, with 8 bases aligning to TRBD1. This CDR3 region has 15 residues. V was pared by 7 bases and J by 5 bases, with 13 bases of the junction left unmatched. Germline loops: CDR1 SNHLY, CDR2 FYNNEI. CDR3 residues: CASIETGAVLDEQYF. DNA of the CDR3: TGTGCCAGCATCGAGACAGGGGCGGTTCTGGACGAGCAGTACTTC.

This clonotype was counted at least ten times. The rearrangement uses TRBV20-1 and TRBJ2-1; 9 nucleotides line up with TRBD2. Germline assignment: CDR1 DFQATT and CDR2 SNEGSKA (reference sequence). The CDR3 runs 16 residues. V gave up 3 bases and J gave up 7 bases; unmatched junction bases: 13. The CDR3 spells CSARASGTSYQNEQFF. CDR3 nucleotides: TGCAGTGCTAGGGCGTCCGGGACTAGCTATCAAAATGAGCAGTTCTTC.

This clonotype was seen repeatedly, ten times or more. V is TRBV20-1 and J is TRBJ1-2, with 9 bases fitting TRBD1. The CDR3 sequence is 13 residues long. Germline V gene lookup returns CDR1 DFQATT and CDR2 SNEGSKA (reference sequence). The ends lost 6 bases at V and 8 bases at J; junction bases unmatched: 10. CDR3 region: CSAAETGGEGYTF. CDR3 in DNA: TGCAGTGCCGCCGAGACAGGGGGTGAAGGCTACACCTTC.

At least ten counts were recorded for this clonotype. This chain links TRBV20-1 with TRBJ1-2; D perhaps matches TRBD1 (5 bases). This CDR3 contains 18 residues. Trimming removed 0 bases from V and 0 bases from J, with 20 bases in between. Germline CDR1 and CDR2: DFQATT and SNEGSKA (reference sequence). In DNA form, the CDR3 reads TGCAGTGCTAGAGATAAGGGCGCAGGGAGTAAATCTAACTATGGCTACACCTTC. Residues: CSARDKGAGSKSNYGYTF.

On this clonotype itself: This could be a read error, since a much larger clone is one nucleotide away. This chain joins TRBV2 and TRBJ1-6; D gene unclear. Trimming left V 8 bases short and J 6 bases short, with 17 bases between. CDR3 size: 15 residues. The V gene's germline CDR1 is SNHLY and CDR2 FYNNEI. CDR3 region: CASRIGRMSNSPLHF. CDR3 sequence (DNA): TGTGCCAGCCGGATAGGACGAATGTCTAATTCACCCCTCCACTTT.